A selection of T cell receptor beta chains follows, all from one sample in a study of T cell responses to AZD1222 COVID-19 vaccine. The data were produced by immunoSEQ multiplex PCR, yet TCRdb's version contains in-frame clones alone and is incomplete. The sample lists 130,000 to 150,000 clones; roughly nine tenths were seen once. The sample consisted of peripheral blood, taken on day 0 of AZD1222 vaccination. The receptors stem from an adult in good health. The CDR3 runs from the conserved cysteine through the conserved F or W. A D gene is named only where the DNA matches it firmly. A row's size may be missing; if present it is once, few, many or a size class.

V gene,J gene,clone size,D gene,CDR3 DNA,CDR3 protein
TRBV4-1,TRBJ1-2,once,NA,TGCGCCAGCAGCCAAGCAAGAGGAACAGGGATTTTCTATGGCTACACCTTC,CASSQARGTGIFYGYTF
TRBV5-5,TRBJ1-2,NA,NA,TGTGCCAGCAGCGTCCGGGACGGGGGGGTCTTGGCTAACTATGGCTACACCTTC,CASSVRDGGVLANYGYTF
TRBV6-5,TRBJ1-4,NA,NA,TGTGCCACCGGACTTCTGCCTGATGAAAAACTGTTTTTT,CATGLLPDEKLFF
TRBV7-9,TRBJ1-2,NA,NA,TGTGCCAGCAGGCCCTTGGGAGGGCTCTATGGCTACACCTTC,CASRPLGGLYGYTF
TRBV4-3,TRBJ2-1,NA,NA,TGCGCCAGCAGCCAAGGCCGGGACTTCCACGGTGAGCAGTTCTTC,CASSQGRDFHGEQFF
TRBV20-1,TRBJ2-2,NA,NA,TGCAGTGCTCAAGGGGCCGGGGAGCTGTTTTTT,CSAQGAGELFF
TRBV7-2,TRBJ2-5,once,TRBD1,TGTGCCAGCAGCTCACAGGGGGCGGAGGAGACCCAGTACTTC,CASSSQGAEETQYF
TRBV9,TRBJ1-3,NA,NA,TGTGCCAGCAGCGTAAGGGTTTCTGGAAACACCATATATTTT,CASSVRVSGNTIYF
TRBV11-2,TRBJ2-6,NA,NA,TGTGCCAGCAGGGCCTCTGGGGCCAACGTCCTGACTTTC,CASRASGANVLTF
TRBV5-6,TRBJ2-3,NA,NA,TGTGCCAGCAGCTTTTACGTCACAGATACGCAGTATTTT,CASSFYVTDTQYF
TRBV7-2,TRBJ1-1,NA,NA,TGTGCCAGCAGCCCAACTGAGGGAAGCACTGAAGCTTTCTTT,CASSPTEGSTEAFF
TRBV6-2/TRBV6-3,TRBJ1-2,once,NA,TGTGCCAGCAGTTTAAAGGACTCAATCTACTATGGCTACACCTTC,CASSLKDSIYYGYTF
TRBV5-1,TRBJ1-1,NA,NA,TGCGCCAGCAGCTTGGCCGGCCACACTGAAGCTTTCTTT,CASSLAGHTEAFF
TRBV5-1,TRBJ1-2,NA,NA,TGCGCCAGCAGCTTGAGTACAGCCAACTATGGCTACACCTTC,CASSLSTANYGYTF
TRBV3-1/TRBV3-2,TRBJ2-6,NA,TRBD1,TGTGCCAGCAGCCAAGGCTTGACAGGGGCTGGTGGGGCCAACGTCCTGACTTTC,CASSQGLTGAGGANVLTF
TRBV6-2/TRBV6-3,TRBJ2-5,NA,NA,TGTGCCAGCAGTTGGGTAGGACAGATACAAGAGACCCAGTACTTC,CASSWVGQIQETQYF
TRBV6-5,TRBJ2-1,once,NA,TGTGCCAGCAGTTACCTCCAGGGTTTTGGTGAGCAGTTCTTC,CASSYLQGFGEQFF
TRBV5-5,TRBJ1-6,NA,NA,TGTGCCAGCAGCTTTGGATCCTTGGATTCACCCCTCCACTTT,CASSFGSLDSPLHF
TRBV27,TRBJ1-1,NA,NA,TGTGCCAGCAGTCCCCGGAGGGGAGGGACTGAAGCTTTCTTT,CASSPRRGGTEAFF
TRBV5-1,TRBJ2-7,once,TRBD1,TGCGCCAGCAGCTTGCGGGACAGAGGGTACGAGCAGTACTTC,CASSLRDRGYEQYF
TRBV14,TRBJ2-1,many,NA,TGTGCCAGCAGCCAAGGGCCCGGACGCCTCAATGAGCAGTTCTTC,CASSQGPGRLNEQFF
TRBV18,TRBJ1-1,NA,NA,TGTGCCAGCTCCCAACTCGGGGCCGGGGCAGAAGCTTTCTTT,CASSQLGAGAEAFF
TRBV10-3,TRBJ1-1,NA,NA,TGTGCCATCGGCCGACAGGAGAACACTGAAGCTTTCTTT,CAIGRQENTEAFF
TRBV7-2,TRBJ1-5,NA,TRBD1,TGTGCCAGCAGCTCCGGGACAGGTATGAACAATCAGCCCCAGCATTTT,CASSSGTGMNNQPQHF
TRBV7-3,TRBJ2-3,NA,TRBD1,TGTGCCAGCAGCCGAGGACAGGATGGAGATACGCAGTATTTT,CASSRGQDGDTQYF
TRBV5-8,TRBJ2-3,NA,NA,TGTGCCAGCAGCTTAAAGGGAACAGATACGCAGTATTTT,CASSLKGTDTQYF
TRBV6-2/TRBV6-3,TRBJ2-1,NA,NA,TGTGCCAGCAGTTACTTCTACAATGAGCAGTTCTTC,CASSYFYNEQFF
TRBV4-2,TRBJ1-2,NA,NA,TGTGCCAGCAGCCAAGATGGAGGGGTGGATGGCTACACCTTC,CASSQDGGVDGYTF
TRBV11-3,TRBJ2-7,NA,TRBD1,TGTGCCAGCAGCTTAGATTCGGGCAGGGGGCAAGAGCAGTACTTC,CASSLDSGRGQEQYF
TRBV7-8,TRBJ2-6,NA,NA,TGTGCCAGCAGCACCAGCTCCAGCTGGGCCAACGTCCTGACTTTC,CASSTSSSWANVLTF
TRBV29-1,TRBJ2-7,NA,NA,TGCAGCGTTGTGAATTTTGATTCCTACGAGCAGTACTTC,CSVVNFDSYEQYF
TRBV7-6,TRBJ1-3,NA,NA,TGTGCCAGCAGCGGTACAGGAAACACCATATATTTT,CASSGTGNTIYF
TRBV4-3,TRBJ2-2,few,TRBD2,TGCGCCAGCAGCCAAGGTGGGACTATGGCCGGGGAGCTGTTTTTT,CASSQGGTMAGELFF
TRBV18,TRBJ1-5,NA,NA,TGTGCCAGCTCACCGACCGGGGGCGGCAATCAGCCCCAGCATTTT,CASSPTGGGNQPQHF
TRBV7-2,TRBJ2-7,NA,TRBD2,TGTGCCAGCAGTAGGGACAGCGGGGGGCCCTACGAGCAGTACTTC,CASSRDSGGPYEQYF
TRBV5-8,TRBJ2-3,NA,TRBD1,TGTGCCAGCAGCGACGACAGGGCCGCTAGCACAGATACGCAGTATTTT,CASSDDRAASTDTQYF
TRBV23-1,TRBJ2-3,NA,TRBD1,TGCGCCAGCAGTCATACCGCGGACAGGGACAGCACAGATACGCAGTATTTT,CASSHTADRDSTDTQYF
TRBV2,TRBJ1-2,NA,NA,TGTGCCAGTCGACAGGTTAACTATGGCTACACCTTC,CASRQVNYGYTF
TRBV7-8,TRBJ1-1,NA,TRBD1,TGTGCCAGCAGCTTAGTAGTGGGACAGGGGTTCGGCGGTTCCATGAACACTGAAGCTTTCTTT,CASSLVVGQGFGGSMNTEAFF
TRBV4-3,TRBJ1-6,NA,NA,TGCGCCAGCAGCCAAGATCATTTCAGCTTCTCCTATAATTCACCCCTCCACTTT,CASSQDHFSFSYNSPLHF
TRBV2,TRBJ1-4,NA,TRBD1,TGTGCCAGCAGACTGGACAGGGGGACTAATGAAAAACTGTTTTTT,CASRLDRGTNEKLFF
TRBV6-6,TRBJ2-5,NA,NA,TGTGCCAGCAGTTACCCCTCGCCCGGCCAAGAGACCCAGTACTTC,CASSYPSPGQETQYF
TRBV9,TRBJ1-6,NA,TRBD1,TGTGCCAGCAGCTCTCCGGGACAGGGAGATTCACCCCTCCACTTT,CASSSPGQGDSPLHF
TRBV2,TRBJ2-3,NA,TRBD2,TGTGCCAGCAGTATTGGTATAGCGGGGAACACAGATACGCAGTATTTT,CASSIGIAGNTDTQYF
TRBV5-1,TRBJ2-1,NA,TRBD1,TGCGCCAGCAGCTTTGAGGGGGCGTACAATGAGCAGTTCTTC,CASSFEGAYNEQFF